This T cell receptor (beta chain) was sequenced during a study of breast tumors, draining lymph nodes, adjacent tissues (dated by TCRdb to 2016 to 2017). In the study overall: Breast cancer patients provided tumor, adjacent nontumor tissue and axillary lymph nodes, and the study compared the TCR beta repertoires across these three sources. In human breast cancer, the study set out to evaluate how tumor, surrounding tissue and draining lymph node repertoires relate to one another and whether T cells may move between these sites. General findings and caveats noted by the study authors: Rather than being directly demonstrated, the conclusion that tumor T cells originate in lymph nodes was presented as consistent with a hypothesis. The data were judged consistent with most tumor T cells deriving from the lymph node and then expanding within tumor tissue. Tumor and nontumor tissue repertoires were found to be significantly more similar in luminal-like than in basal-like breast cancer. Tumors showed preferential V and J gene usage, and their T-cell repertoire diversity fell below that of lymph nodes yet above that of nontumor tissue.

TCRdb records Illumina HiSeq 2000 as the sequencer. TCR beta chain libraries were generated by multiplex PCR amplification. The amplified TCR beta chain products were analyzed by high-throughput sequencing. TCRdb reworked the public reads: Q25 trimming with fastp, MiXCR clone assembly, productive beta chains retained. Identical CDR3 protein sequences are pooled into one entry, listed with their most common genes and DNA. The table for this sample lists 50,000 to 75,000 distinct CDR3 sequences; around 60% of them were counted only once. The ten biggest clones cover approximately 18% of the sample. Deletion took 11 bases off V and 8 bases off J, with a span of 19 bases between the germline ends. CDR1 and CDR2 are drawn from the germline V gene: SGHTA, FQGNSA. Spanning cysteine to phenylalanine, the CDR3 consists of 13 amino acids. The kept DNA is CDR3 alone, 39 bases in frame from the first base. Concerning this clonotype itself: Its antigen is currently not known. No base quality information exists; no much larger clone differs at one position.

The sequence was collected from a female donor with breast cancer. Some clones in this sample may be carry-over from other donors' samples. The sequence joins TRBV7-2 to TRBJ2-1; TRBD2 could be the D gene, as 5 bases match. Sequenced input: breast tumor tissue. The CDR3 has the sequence CAGRRGGRDEQFF. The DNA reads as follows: TGTGCCGGCCGCCGCGGAGGTAGGGATGAGCAGTTCTTC.